This T cell receptor beta chain stems from a study of T cell changes during pregnancy in multiple sclerosis. Germline CDR1 and CDR2: MDHEN and SYDVKM. Trimming took 3 bases from V and 5 from J; bases not matched to a gene: 7. The CDR3 contains 15 residues. Profiled with immunoSEQ multiplex PCR; TCRdb holds only in-frame clones, not every one. This table holds 70,000 to 90,000 clones, around 93% found once. The genes are TRBV28 and TRBJ2-7; TRBD2 matches 10 bases. This clonotype was obtained from a female donor in good health, serving as a control in a pregnancy study. Some clones in this sample may be carry-over from other donors' samples. The sample here was PBMCs, taken in the first trimester of pregnancy. CDR3 residues: CASSLGASGRDEQYF. In DNA, the CDR3 is TGTGCCAGCAGTTTGGGGGCTAGCGGGAGAGACGAGCAGTACTTC.